The 28 T cell receptor beta chains below were found in one sample sequenced in a study of CD8+ T cells in alopecia areata. The authors extracted RNA and reverse transcribed it into cDNA as the sequencing template. The repertoire was sequenced with immunoSEQ multiplex PCR; TCRdb's copy has only in-frame clones and lacks some. The sample carries about 12,000 clones, around three fifths recorded once. Sampling of alopecia areata patients yielded lesional scalp punch biopsies as well as peripheral blood. The sequencing sample was made of skin. The receptors stem from a human donor with alopecia areata.

The CDR3 sequence: CASSNGAGGIQETQYF. CDR3 coding DNA: TGCGCCAGCAGCAACGGAGCGGGGGGCATTCAAGAGACCCAGTACTTC. V and J are TRBV5-1 and TRBJ2-5; TRBD2 aligns across 9 bases. The trim removed 4 bases at V and 2 bases at J, leaving 9 bases unmatched. Germline CDR1 SGHRS, CDR2 YFSETQ. The length of the CDR3 is 16 residues.

By proportion, this clone is medium-sized. Here the CDR3 reads CAVIRTGVEQYF. In DNA form, the CDR3 reads TGTGCCGTGATAAGAACAGGGGTCGAGCAGTACTTC. The V and J genes are TRBV7-9 and TRBJ2-7; 7 bases line up with TRBD1. Trimming at V came to 11 bases and at J to 6 bases, leaving 10 bases not matched to a gene. This CDR3 is 12 amino acids long. Germline CDR1 SEHNR, CDR2 FQNEAQ (reference sequence). Variable domain in full (rest from reference TRBV7-9 and TRBJ2-7): DTGVSQNPRHKITKRGQNVTFRCDPISEHNRLYWYRQTLGQGPEFLTYFQNEAQLEKSRLLSDRFSAERPKGSFSTLEIQRTEQGDSAMYLCAVIRTGVEQYFGPGTRLTVT.

This clone was recorded a few times. V usage is TRBV7-2 and J usage is TRBJ2-3; TRBD2 aligns across 9 bases. Germline loops: CDR1 SGHTA, CDR2 FQGNSA. With 2 bases clipped from V and 3 bases from J, the junction kept 9 bases outside the gene matches. This CDR3 region has 17 residues. The CDR3 DNA sequence: TGTGCCAGCAGCTTACACGTGGCGGGGGGGCGGACAGATACGCAGTATTTT. It is translated as CASSLHVAGGRTDTQYF.

This clone was observed a handful of times. The gene calls are TRBV29-1 and TRBJ2-3; D may be TRBD2 (5 bases). This CDR3 has 14 amino acids. Germline values: CDR1 SQVTM, CDR2 ANQGSEA. V gave up 8 bases and J gave up 2 bases, with 17 bases separating them. The CDR3 sequence: CSLTLGVFTDTQYF. In nucleotides, the CDR3 is TGCAGCCTGACCCTCGGGGTTTTCACAGATACGCAGTATTTT.

The V call is TRBV27, the J call TRBJ2-2, with D perhaps matching TRBD2 (6 bases). CDR1 and CDR2 (germline): MNHEY, SMNVEV (reference sequence). The CDR3 contains 14 residues. Trimming shortened V by 4 bases and J by 6 bases, and 12 bases separated the two germline ends. CDR3 in DNA: TGTGCCAGCAGTTCCAGAACTAGCCCCGGGGAGCTGTTTTTT. Translated, it gives CASSSRTSPGELFF.

The chain is built from TRBV28 and TRBJ1-5; 7 nucleotides match TRBD1. This CDR3 is built from 17 residues. Germline assignment: CDR1 MDHEN and CDR2 SYDVKM. The J segment lost 0 bases and the V segment lost 5 bases, leaving 10 bases of the junction unmatched. The CDR3 spells CASSLNSGQRSNQPQHF. The CDR3 bases are TGTGCCAGCAGTCTGAACTCGGGACAGCGTAGCAATCAGCCCCAGCATTTT.

V usage is TRBV6-1 and J usage is TRBJ2-7; possible D gene TRBD1, 6 bases. CDR1 MNHNS and CDR2 SASEGT come from the germline V gene. V lost 8 bases to trimming and J lost 6 bases, with 14 bases between them. CDR3 length equals 12 residues. In nucleotides, the CDR3 is TGTGCCAGCGCCGAAAACAGGGCCGAGCAGTACTTC. Protein sequence: CASAENRAEQYF.

The chain has TRBV30 and TRBJ2-3; 9 bases are shared with TRBD2. CDR1 GTSNPN and CDR2 SVGIG come from the germline V gene (reference sequence). The CDR3 has 17 amino acids. The trim removed 3 bases at V and 8 bases at J, leaving 18 bases unmatched. The CDR3 region is CAWSGSRYSGRGTTQYF. For the CDR3, the DNA is TGTGCCTGGAGCGGTTCCAGATATAGCGGGAGAGGAACTACGCAGTATTTT.

This clone was detected a few times. The chain recombines TRBV4-1 with TRBJ2-7; D possibly corresponds to TRBD1 (5 bases). The germline V gene has CDR1 MGHRA and CDR2 YSYEKL. Between the trimmed V and J ends, which lost 0 bases and 5 bases, there was a span of 20 bases. This CDR3 has 17 amino acids. In nucleotides, the CDR3 is TGCGCCAGCAGCCAAGATCTTTTTGGCAGGGTCGGAAACGAGCAGTACTTC. It yields the protein CASSQDLFGRVGNEQYF.

This chain joins TRBV7-8 and TRBJ1-2; 9 bases agree with TRBD1. In germline, CDR1 is SGHVS, CDR2 FQNEAQ. This CDR3 region has 15 residues. J lost 8 bases, V lost 4 bases, and 11 bases had no gene match. In DNA, the CDR3 is TGTGCCAGCAGCTCTCCCGCACAGGGGGCAAAAGGCTACACCTTC. Protein sequence: CASSSPAQGAKGYTF.

This chain connects TRBV7-9 to TRBJ2-3; D is ambiguous. Germline V gene data show CDR1 as SEHNR and CDR2 as FQNEAQ (reference sequence). V lost 2 bases and J 5 bases, leaving 8 bases between the germline ends. This CDR3 region has 13 residues. This chain's CDR3 is CASSLFGLDTQYF. The CDR3 region has the DNA TGTGCCAGCAGCTTATTTGGGTTAGATACGCAGTATTTT. Full variable domain (missing parts from reference TRBV7-9 and TRBJ2-3): DTGVSQNPRHKITKRGQNVTFRCDPISEHNRLYWYRQTLGQGPEFLTYFQNEAQLEKSRLLSDRFSAERPKGSFSTLEIQRTEQGDSAMYLCASSLFGLDTQYFGPGTRLTVL.

This clone was detected once. The J gene is TRBJ2-2, the V gene TRBV9, with TRBD2 matching over 8 bases. Germline V lookup: CDR1 SGDLS, CDR2 YYNGEE. The CDR3 contains 17 residues. The V segment lost 4 bases and the J segment 7 bases; nucleotides outside the gene matches: 15. CDR3 region: CASSPARISGTNGELFF. Written as DNA, the CDR3 is TGTGCCAGCAGCCCAGCTCGAATTAGCGGGACTAACGGGGAGCTGTTTTTT.

The V gene is TRBV6-5, the J gene TRBJ2-3; 7 bases fit TRBD1. After removal of 7 bases from V and 0 bases from J, the junction contained 4 bases not matched to a gene. There are 14 residues in the CDR3. Germline-derived CDR1 and CDR2 are MNHEY and SVGAGI. CDR3 protein: CASKTGLSTDTQYF. DNA for the CDR3: TGTGCCAGCAAGACAGGGTTGAGCACAGATACGCAGTATTTT.

This clone was detected only a few times. V and J are TRBV29-1 and TRBJ2-3, with TRBD2 matching over 8 bases. V dropped 6 bases and J dropped 2; count of bases not matched to a gene: 4. Germline assignment: CDR1 SQVTM and CDR2 ANQGSEA. The CDR3 loop spans 13 amino acids. This CDR3 reads CSVRTSPTDTQYF. In nucleotides, the CDR3 is TGCAGCGTCCGGACTAGCCCCACAGATACGCAGTATTTT.

This chain connects TRBV7-2 to TRBJ1-1, with D maybe TRBD1 (5 bases). The germline V and J ends were trimmed by 1 base and 11 bases, with 11 bases remaining between them. Germline V gene lookup returns CDR1 SGHTA and CDR2 FQGNSA. This CDR3 region has 12 residues. The DNA of the CDR3 is TGTGCCAGCAGCTTAGAAGGGGTCTTCGCTTTCTTT. This encodes CASSLEGVFAFF.

This chain links TRBV5-4 with TRBJ2-1; 8 bases fit TRBD1. After removal of 4 bases from V and 7 bases from J, the junction contained 16 bases not matched to a gene. The CDR3 contains 17 residues. CDR1 SGHNT and CDR2 YYREEE come from the germline V gene (reference sequence). The CDR3 DNA sequence: TGTGCCAGCAGCCCAAGCTTAGACAGGGGTATCCCGAATGAGCAGTTCTTC. Amino acid sequence: CASSPSLDRGIPNEQFF.

The chain has TRBV6-5 and TRBJ1-6, with 8 bases lining up with TRBD1. With V trimmed by 6 bases and J by 9 bases, 4 bases remained unmatched. Germline lookup yields CDR1 MNHEY and CDR2 SVGAGI. The CDR3 contains 13 residues. The CDR3 protein is CASRLQGGSPLHF. For the CDR3, the DNA is TGTGCCAGCAGGCTACAGGGGGGTTCACCCCTCCACTTT.

The table lists this clone with a few counts. The V and J genes are TRBV6-1 and TRBJ2-1; no clear D gene. The CDR3 spans 16 residues. In germline, CDR1 is MNHNS, CDR2 SASEGT. V was trimmed by 2 bases and J by 5 bases, leaving 16 bases between them. In DNA, the CDR3 is TGTGCCAGCAGTGAATTCGCCAGAGCCCTAAACAATGAGCAGTTCTTC. As protein: CASSEFARALNNEQFF.

The chain is built from TRBV6-5 and TRBJ1-2; no clear D gene. Germline V gene lookup returns CDR1 MNHEY and CDR2 SVGAGI. Trimming took 0 bases from V and 7 from J, leaving 12 bases between them. The CDR3 spans 14 residues. This CDR3 reads CASSYSRRPGGYTF. The CDR3 DNA reads as TGTGCCAGCAGTTACTCGCGCAGGCCCGGTGGCTACACCTTC.

The chain joins TRBV7-9 to TRBJ1-1; 11 nucleotides agree with TRBD1. CDR1 and CDR2 (germline): SEHNR, FQNEAQ (reference sequence). J was trimmed by 5 bases and V by 5 bases; bases with no gene match: 7. The CDR3 consists of 15 residues. The CDR3 loop is CASSPGDRGSTEAFF. In DNA form, the CDR3 reads TGTGCCAGCAGCCCAGGGGACAGGGGGTCGACTGAAGCTTTCTTT.

This clone was seen once. This sequence joins TRBV7-7 and TRBJ2-3; 9 bases map to TRBD2. Trimming cost V 5 bases and J 2 bases; bases outside gene matches: 5. Germline V CDR1 and CDR2: SSHAT, FNYEAQ (reference sequence). This CDR3 region has 15 residues. The DNA of the CDR3 is TGTGCCAGCAGCCCTGGACTAGCGAACACAGATACGCAGTATTTT. It translates to CASSPGLANTDTQYF.

By its share, this clone is large (0.1 to 1%). V gene TRBV28 combines with J gene TRBJ2-2; 10 nucleotides match TRBD1. The CDR3 length is 13 residues. Losses at the gene ends were 9 bases for V and 7 bases for J; bases not matched to a gene: 5. Germline CDR1 is MDHEN and CDR2 is SYDVKM. In DNA form, the CDR3 reads TGTGCCAGTAGACAGGGGGCCGACGGGGAGCTGTTTTTT. Translating gives CASRQGADGELFF.

The chain is built from TRBV15 and TRBJ2-7; D remains unclear. V lost 0 bases and J lost 2, with 11 bases in between. Germline V lookup: CDR1 LNHNV, CDR2 YYDKDF (reference sequence). The CDR3 covers 15 residues. The CDR3 DNA is TGTGCCACCAGCAGAGATCTGGGCAGCACCTACGAGCAGTACTTC. It yields the protein CATSRDLGSTYEQYF. The full variable domain, completed using reference TRBV15 and TRBJ2-7, is DAMVIQNPRYQVTQFGKPVTLSCSQTLNHNVMYWYQQKSSQAPKLLFHYYDKDFNNEADTPDNFQSRRPNTSFCFLDIRSPGLGDTAMYLCATSRDLGSTYEQYFGPGTRLTVT.

This chain joins TRBV29-1 and TRBJ1-1; TRBD1 might be the D (5 bases). The CDR3 runs 13 residues. CDR1 is SQVTM and CDR2 is ANQGSEA in the germline V gene. With 3 bases removed from V and 4 bases from J, the gap between germline ends came to 12 bases. The CDR3 DNA follows: TGCAGCGTTGAGGTTCCAGGGCTCACTGAAGCTTTCTTT. Its translation: CSVEVPGLTEAFF. The full variable domain, with the rest looked up from reference TRBV29-1 and TRBJ1-1, is SAVISQKPSRDICQRGTSLTIQCQVDSQVTMMFWYRQQPGQSLTLIATANQGSEATYESGFVIDKFPISRPNLTFSTLTVSNMSPEDSSIYLCSVEVPGLTEAFFGQGTRLTVV.

V gene TRBV28 combines with J gene TRBJ2-1, with D perhaps matching TRBD1 (6 bases). Per germline, CDR1 MDHEN and CDR2 SYDVKM. V lost 2 bases, J lost 5 bases, and 10 bases lay in between. This CDR3 has 14 amino acids. The CDR3 loop reads CASSLRDNHNEQFF. The DNA of the CDR3 is TGTGCCAGCAGTTTACGGGACAACCACAATGAGCAGTTCTTC.

The chain recombines TRBV4-2 with TRBJ2-2; no clear D. CDR1 LGHNA and CDR2 YNFKEQ come from the germline V gene. Trimming took 4 bases from V and 4 from J, leaving 10 bases between them. This CDR3 comprises 14 residues. The CDR3 bases are TGTGCCAGCAGCCTAACAGACGCCACCGGGGAGCTGTTTTTT. This sequence encodes CASSLTDATGELFF.

As for this clone: The junction shows a germline mismatch at one end, possibly a read error. The rearrangement joins TRBV7-7 to TRBJ1-2; D not certain. CDR1 is SSHAT and CDR2 is FNYEAQ in the germline V gene (reference sequence). This CDR3 region has 13 residues. Written as DNA, the CDR3 is TGTGCTAGCAGCTTTGGGCCCGGCTATGGCTACACCTTC. Its translation is CASSFGPGYGYTF. Using reference TRBV7-7 and TRBJ1-2 for the parts outside the CDR3, the full variable domain is GAGVSQSPRYKVTKRGQDVTLRCDPISSHATLYWYQQALGQGPEFLTYFNYEAQPDKSGLPSDRFSAERPEGSISTLTIQRTEQRDSAMYRCASSFGPGYGYTFGSGTRLTVV.

This chain links TRBV28 with TRBJ1-1; TRBD1 matches 9 bases. Germline V gene sequence: CDR1 MDHEN, CDR2 SYDVKM. Trimming cost V 3 bases and J 10 bases; bases outside gene matches: 3. The CDR3 is made up of 12 amino acids. The CDR3 DNA follows: TGTGCCAGCAGTTTTAACAGGGGGCGAGCTTTCTTT. It yields the protein CASSFNRGRAFF.